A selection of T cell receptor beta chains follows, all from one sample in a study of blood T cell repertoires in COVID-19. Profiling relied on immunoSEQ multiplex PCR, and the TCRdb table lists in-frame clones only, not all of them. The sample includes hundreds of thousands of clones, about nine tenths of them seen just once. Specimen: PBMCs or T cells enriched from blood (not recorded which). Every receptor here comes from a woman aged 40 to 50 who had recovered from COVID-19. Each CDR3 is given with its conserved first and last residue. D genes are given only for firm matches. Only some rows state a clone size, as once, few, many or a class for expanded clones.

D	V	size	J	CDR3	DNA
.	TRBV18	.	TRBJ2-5	CASSPLDQETQYF	TGTGCCAGCTCACCACTCGACCAAGAGACCCAGTACTTC
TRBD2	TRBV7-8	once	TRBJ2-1	CASSLSGSQGEQFF	TGTGCCAGCAGCCTTAGCGGGAGCCAGGGTGAGCAGTTCTTC
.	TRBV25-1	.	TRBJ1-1	CASTQGRNTEAFF	TGTGCCAGCACACAGGGTCGGAACACTGAAGCTTTCTTT
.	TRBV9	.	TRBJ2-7	CASSVDLDRSYEQYF	TGTGCCAGCAGCGTAGACCTCGACAGATCCTACGAGCAGTACTTC
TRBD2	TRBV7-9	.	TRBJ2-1	CASSRIIAGEWQFF	TGTGCCAGCAGCCGAATAATAGCGGGGGAATGGCAGTTCTTC
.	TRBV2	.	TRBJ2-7	CASSFPLTNYEQYF	TGTGCCAGCAGCTTTCCCCTTACTAACTACGAGCAGTACTTC
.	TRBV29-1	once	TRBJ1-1	CSVGTAMNTEAFF	TGCAGCGTTGGGACAGCAATGAACACTGAAGCTTTCTTT
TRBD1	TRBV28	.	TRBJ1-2	CASRPTGLYGYTF	TGTGCCAGCAGACCGACAGGGTTATATGGCTACACCTTC
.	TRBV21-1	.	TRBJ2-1	CASSKANWGRAHNEQFF	TGTGCCAGCAGCAAAGCAAATTGGGGGAGGGCCCACAATGAGCAGTTCTTC
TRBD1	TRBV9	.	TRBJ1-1	CASSAGQGSRMNTEAFF	TGTGCCAGCAGCGCCGGACAGGGGTCCAGGATGAACACTGAAGCTTTCTTT
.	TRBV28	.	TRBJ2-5	CASSDGQGGRETQYF	TGTGCCAGCAGTGACGGACAGGGAGGGAGGGAGACCCAGTACTTC
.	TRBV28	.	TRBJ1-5	CASSLWDTSDNQPQHF	TGTGCCAGCAGTTTGTGGGACACTTCGGACAATCAGCCCCAGCATTTT